Listed below are T cell receptor beta chains from one sample, sequenced in a study of cytomegalovirus exposure and HLA in healthy donors. The data were produced by immunoSEQ multiplex PCR, yet TCRdb's version contains in-frame clones alone and is incomplete. The profile shows some 180,000 clones, about 77% of them singletons. Sequences were obtained from PBMCs. These receptors were taken from a female donor in good health and CMV-seronegative. Both conserved end residues are part of each CDR3. D genes are given only for firm matches. Clone sizes are given selectively: once, few, many, or a class where the clone is expanded.

clone_size,d_call,j_call,v_call,cdr3_nt,cdr3_aa
-,-,TRBJ1-2,TRBV6-5,TGTGCCAGCAGTCCTCGGGAAAACTATGGCTACACCTTC,CASSPRENYGYTF
-,-,TRBJ1-1,TRBV30,TGTGCCTGGAGTTCTCCGGGGGTGGCAGCTTTCTTT,CAWSSPGVAAFF
-,TRBD1,TRBJ2-7,TRBV27,TGTGCCAGCAGATCCGGGACAGGGCTATACGAGCAGTACTTC,CASRSGTGLYEQYF
-,-,TRBJ1-1,TRBV6-6,TGTGCCAGCACTACAGGACAGTACACTGAAGCTTTCTTT,CASTTGQYTEAFF
-,TRBD1,TRBJ1-1,TRBV7-9,TGTTCCAGCAGCTTAGTTCCGACAGGGGGTATAACTGAAGCTTTCTTT,CSSSLVPTGGITEAFF
few,-,TRBJ2-5,TRBV9,TGTGCCAGCAGCGTAGACCGAGGCCGGGGTGAAGAGACCCAGTACTTC,CASSVDRGRGEETQYF
-,TRBD1,TRBJ2-3,TRBV18,TGTGCCAGCTCACCTGGGACAGGGGGCATTCTCACAGATACGCAGTATTTT,CASSPGTGGILTDTQYF
-,-,TRBJ1-2,TRBV5-5,TGTGCCAGCAGCTTGGAACAGCTAAGCTATGGCTACACCTTC,CASSLEQLSYGYTF
-,TRBD2,TRBJ2-2,TRBV19,TGTGCCAGTAGTTCCGGGGGGGGGAACACCGGGGAGCTGTTTTTT,CASSSGGGNTGELFF
-,-,TRBJ2-2,TRBV19,TGTGCCAGTAAGGCGCAGGGGGGACCCGGGGAGCTGTTTTTT,CASKAQGGPGELFF
-,-,TRBJ2-5,TRBV11-3,TGTGCCAGCAGCCCAAACCAAGAGACCCAGTACTTC,CASSPNQETQYF
-,-,TRBJ1-1,TRBV28,TGTGCCAGCCGGACAGCTCTTACTGAAGCTTTCTTT,CASRTALTEAFF
-,-,TRBJ1-1,TRBV2,TGTGCCGGTCGGGGGGGGGCTCGGTTGAACACTGAAGCTTTCTTT,CAGRGGARLNTEAFF
-,TRBD2,TRBJ2-1,TRBV30,TGTGCCTGGACCAAAGCGGGGGTTTGGGGCAATGAGCAGTTCTTC,CAWTKAGVWGNEQFF
-,-,TRBJ2-6,TRBV13,TGTGCCAGCAGCTTACTTTCTGGGGCCAACGTCCTGACTTTC,CASSLLSGANVLTF
once,TRBD1,TRBJ1-1,TRBV28,TGTGCCAGCAGGCTACAGGGGGCTAGGACTGAAGCTTTCTTT,CASRLQGARTEAFF
once,TRBD2,TRBJ2-1,TRBV19,TGTGCCAGTAGTATAGCCCTATCTAGCGGGTCCCTTGCCAATGAGCAGTTCTTC,CASSIALSSGSLANEQFF
-,-,TRBJ1-2,TRBV28,TGTGCCAGCAGTTTTCAGGGCAGGGTGGGCTATGGCTACACCTTC,CASSFQGRVGYGYTF
-,-,TRBJ2-5,TRBV5-6,TGTGCTACGGCAGGGTTCGGGCAAGAGACCCAGTACTTC,CATAGFGQETQYF
-,-,TRBJ1-1,TRBV6-6,TGTGCCAGCAGTTCCGGTGGCAGGGAAGCTTTCTTT,CASSSGGREAFF
-,TRBD2,TRBJ2-3,TRBV28,TGTGCCAGCAGTCCTAGCGGGAGACGAGGCGATACGCAGTATTTT,CASSPSGRRGDTQYF
-,TRBD1,TRBJ1-1,TRBV7-9,TGTGCCAGCAGCTTAGAAGGGAGACAGGGAAACACTGAAGCTTTCTTT,CASSLEGRQGNTEAFF
-,TRBD1,TRBJ2-7,TRBV11-2,TGTGCCAGCAGCTCCCCCGGGACAGGGTTACGTCACCAGTACTTC,CASSSPGTGLRHQYF
-,-,TRBJ1-2,TRBV28,TGTGCCAGCAGTTTACCCGGATATCCGGGAGGCTACACCTTC,CASSLPGYPGGYTF
-,TRBD2,TRBJ2-1,TRBV7-2,TGTGCCAGCAGCGTCACCGGGACTAGCGGGAGTGATGAGCAGTTCTTC,CASSVTGTSGSDEQFF
-,TRBD2,TRBJ2-7,TRBV5-1,TGCGCCAGCGGCTGGGGATCTAGCGGGAGCGGGGAGCAGTACTTC,CASGWGSSGSGEQYF
-,TRBD1,TRBJ1-1,TRBV11-3,TGTGCCAGCAGCTCTGGGGGAGGACAGGGAGGAAGGGAAGCTTTCTTT,CASSSGGGQGGREAFF
-,TRBD1,TRBJ2-1,TRBV27,TGTGCCAGCAGTTCCCGGGACAGGCCACCGATAGCAGAGCAGTTCTTC,CASSSRDRPPIAEQFF
many,TRBD1,TRBJ1-3,TRBV6-6,TGTGCCAGCAGTTACTCAGGACAGGGAGGTGGAAACACCATATATTTT,CASSYSGQGGGNTIYF
-,-,TRBJ2-3,TRBV7-2,TGTGCCAGCAGCTTACGCGGGACCACAGATACGCAGTATTTT,CASSLRGTTDTQYF
few,-,TRBJ1-1,TRBV5-1,TGCGCCAGCAGCTTGGAACAGGCGACCACTGAAGCTTTCTTT,CASSLEQATTEAFF
-,-,TRBJ1-2,TRBV6-5,TGTGCCAGCAGTTTGCGTGAGGGCGGGTATGGCTACACCTTC,CASSLREGGYGYTF
-,-,TRBJ2-2,TRBV5-1,TGCGCCAGCAGCTTCAGGTCCACCGGGGAGCTGTTTTTT,CASSFRSTGELFF
-,TRBD2,TRBJ2-3,TRBV2,TGTGCCACTAGCGGGAGTGAAGATACGCAGTATTTT,CATSGSEDTQYF
-,-,TRBJ2-3,TRBV5-1,TGCGCCAGCAGCTTACGCGGAGCTAGCACAGATACGCAGTATTTT,CASSLRGASTDTQYF
-,-,TRBJ2-5,TRBV5-1,TGCGCCAGCAGCTGGGCTTCAAGCCAAGAGACCCAGTACTTC,CASSWASSQETQYF
once,TRBD1,TRBJ2-3,TRBV18,TGTGCCAGCTCACCACCGGGCAGGGGGCAAGCAGATACGCAGTATTTT,CASSPPGRGQADTQYF
-,TRBD1,TRBJ1-2,TRBV6-5,TGTGCCAGCAGTTACTTCGGGGGACAGGGCGTCTACACCTTC,CASSYFGGQGVYTF
-,TRBD1,TRBJ2-7,TRBV12-5,TGTGCTAGTGGGACAGGGAACTACGAGCAGTACTTC,CASGTGNYEQYF
-,TRBD1,TRBJ1-2,TRBV13,TGTGCCAGCAGCATAACAGGGGGCCCGAATGGCTACACCTTC,CASSITGGPNGYTF
-,-,TRBJ2-2,TRBV30,TGTGCCTGGAGTAGAGGGTTGGCCGGGGAGCTGTTTTTT,CAWSRGLAGELFF
-,TRBD2,TRBJ2-1,TRBV6-6,TGTGCCAGCAGTTACTCACTAGCGGGTGGTGAGCAGTTCTTC,CASSYSLAGGEQFF
few,-,TRBJ2-1,TRBV30,TGTGCCTGGAGATTAAATGAGCAGTTCTTC,CAWRLNEQFF
-,-,TRBJ2-7,TRBV5-6,TGTGCCAGCAGTACCTTCGGTAGCGGTACCTACGAGCAGTACTTC,CASSTFGSGTYEQYF
few,-,TRBJ1-2,TRBV18,TGTGCCAGCTCCCCGGGTGACATAGGGGTGAATGGCTACACCTTC,CASSPGDIGVNGYTF
-,TRBD2,TRBJ2-7,TRBV7-6,TGTGCCAGCAGCTTAGCGGCTAGCGGGCACTACGAGCAGTACTTC,CASSLAASGHYEQYF
-,TRBD1,TRBJ1-5,TRBV29-1,TGCAGCGTTTTGACAGGGGGGGAATTCAATCAGCCCCAGCATTTT,CSVLTGGEFNQPQHF
-,-,TRBJ1-1,TRBV10-1,TGCGCCAGCAGTGGTCCGCAGGGATTAAACACTGAAGCTTTCTTT,CASSGPQGLNTEAFF
-,-,TRBJ2-6,TRBV9,TGTGCCAGCAGCGTAGGGGCGGCGGGGCTTGGGGCCAACGTCCTGACTTTC,CASSVGAAGLGANVLTF
-,-,TRBJ2-3,TRBV19,TGTGCCAGTAGTATCAGGCAGGGGACAGATACGCAGTATTTT,CASSIRQGTDTQYF
-,TRBD2,TRBJ2-3,TRBV4-3,TGCGCCAGCAGTGCCGGACTAGCGGGACCAGATACGCAGTATTTT,CASSAGLAGPDTQYF
-,-,TRBJ2-7,TRBV7-9,TGTGCCAGCAGCTTACAGGGTTTTAGCTCCTACGAGCAGTACTTC,CASSLQGFSSYEQYF
-,TRBD2,TRBJ2-5,TRBV7-3,TGTGCCAGCAGCTTACTAGCGGGGCTTCAAGAGACCCAGTACTTC,CASSLLAGLQETQYF
once,-,TRBJ1-2,TRBV28,TGTGCCAGCAGTCAGACAGGCCCCGGGGGCTACACCTTC,CASSQTGPGGYTF
-,-,TRBJ1-1,TRBV7-8,TGTGCCAGCAGCTTCCTACGGGGGAATCCTGAAGCTTTCTTT,CASSFLRGNPEAFF
few,-,TRBJ1-1,TRBV18,TGTGCCAGCGCGGGACTGAGGAACACTGAAGCTTTCTTT,CASAGLRNTEAFF
-,TRBD1,TRBJ1-2,TRBV10-3,TGTGCCAGCACCGCGACAGGGGGGGGTGGCTACACCTTC,CASTATGGGGYTF
-,TRBD2,TRBJ2-3,TRBV9,TGTGCCAGCAGCGTAGCTACGGGGGGTAGCGGGGTTAGCACAGATACGCAGTATTTT,CASSVATGGSGVSTDTQYF
-,TRBD1,TRBJ2-6,TRBV10-3,TGTGCCATCGGGGAGACAGGGGGCGGTTCTGGGGCCAACGTCCTGACTTTC,CAIGETGGGSGANVLTF
-,-,TRBJ1-2,TRBV7-8,TGTGCCAGCAGCTTAACCCCCACCAGCTATGGCTACACCTTC,CASSLTPTSYGYTF